The clone carrying this T cell receptor (beta chain) occurred a few times. Its specificity is not known. CDR1 and CDR2 (germline): MNHNS, SASEGT. Trimming stripped 2 bases from V and 6 bases from J, with 19 bases between. The CDR3 loop spans 17 amino acids. Researchers ran the PCR with 60 Vbeta and 13 Jbeta primers. Sequenced by immunoSEQ multiplex PCR; TCRdb stores in-frame clones only, minus some. Of around 45,000 clones in the sample, 51% were seen once. The sample belongs to a study of cytomegalovirus exposure and HLA in healthy donors. Study-wide background: Inside one of the first data releases sat around 85 million unique TCRs taken from HLA-typed donors.

General study points: Confirmation was obtained in vitro that a few CMV-associated chains are specific for CMV antigens. Most subjects had HLA-A and HLA-B alleles reportedly predicted accurately by TCR beta sequences.

The J gene is TRBJ2-2, the V gene TRBV6-1; D is unresolved. The sequenced sample was PBMCs. The sequence was obtained from a man aged 55 to 70 in good health and CMV-seronegative. The CDR3 reads CASSEPASSRPPGELFF. The CDR3 DNA follows: TGTGCCAGCAGTGAACCGGCGTCTTCCAGGCCTCCCGGGGAGCTGTTTTTT.